The 16 T cell receptor beta chains given below trace back to one sample, sequenced in a study of regulatory T cells in long-lasting Graves disease. Time point: newly diagnosed GD, antithyroid drugs for less than 3 months. Construction of the TCR library relied on RNA isolated from PBMCs. Relying on iRepertoire HTBI primers and Arm-PCR of CDR3 regions, the team built TCR beta libraries. MiXCR was run by TCRdb on the multiplex PCR reads, yielding one entry per CDR3 protein. The data show 450,000 to 600,000 distinct CDR3 sequences, with approximately 12% seen just once and 10% held by the top ten. The sample also formed part of further work on T cells in Graves' hyperthyroidism and ophthalmopathy.

The sequencing used peripheral blood mononuclear cells (PBMCs), collected at new diagnosis, from a patient treated with antithyroid drugs. The receptors shown here come from a man under 40 with Graves disease.

This clonotype was counted many times. J is TRBJ2-7 and V is TRBV29-1; D is uncertain. Germline values: CDR1 SQVTM, CDR2 ANQGSEA. The CDR3 spans 13 residues. V lost 3 bases to trimming and J lost 1 base, with 10 bases between them. The CDR3 here is CSVDEGPSYEQYF. The DNA of the CDR3 is TGCAGCGTTGACGAAGGGCCGTCCTACGAGCAGTACTTC.

The chain links TRBV6-4 to TRBJ2-2, with 8 bases fitting TRBD1. CDR3 length: 15 amino acids. The V segment lost 6 bases and the J segment 2 bases; nucleotides outside the gene matches: 5. Germline CDR1 MRHNA, CDR2 SNTAGT. The CDR3 loop is CASRLDRGNTGELFF. CDR3 DNA sequence: TGTGCCAGCAGACTCGACAGGGGTAACACCGGGGAGCTGTTTTTT.

At least ten counts were recorded for this clonotype. The genes are TRBV9 and TRBJ2-3; maybe TRBD1 (5 bases). V was clipped by 0 bases and J by 6 bases, with 20 bases between them. The germline CDR1 and CDR2 sequences are SGDLS and YYNGEE. CDR3 size: 17 residues. The CDR3 region has the DNA TGTGCCAGCAGCGTAGCAGGTTGGGGCTCCCGCTACGATACGCAGTATTTT. Translating it yields CASSVAGWGSRYDTQYF.

The V gene is TRBV10-1, the J gene TRBJ2-5; D perhaps matches TRBD1 (7 bases). The CDR3 length is 14 residues. Germline V gene sequence: CDR1 WNHNN, CDR2 SYGVQD (reference sequence). Trimming cost V 9 bases and J 5 bases, with 19 bases left between them. CDR3 sequence reads: CARDQGGVWETQYF. The DNA for the CDR3 is TGCGCCAGGGATCAGGGGGGAGTGTGGGAGACCCAGTACTTC.

This clonotype was counted at least ten times. V and J are TRBV2 and TRBJ1-1, with a possible D match to TRBD1 (6 bases). V was clipped by 2 bases and J by 7 bases, with 14 bases between them. The germline CDR1 and CDR2 sequences are SNHLY and FYNNEI. CDR3 length: 14 residues. The CDR3 spells CASSEREGGGEAFF. The CDR3 DNA reads TGTGCCAGCAGTGAAAGGGAAGGAGGGGGTGAAGCTTTCTTT.

A few counts support this clonotype. The chain has TRBV11-2 and TRBJ2-5; 7 bases line up with TRBD2. Germline V gene sequence: CDR1 SGHAT, CDR2 FQNNGV. The CDR3 totals 11 residues. V lost 11 bases and J lost 6; bases outside the gene matches: 6. The CDR3 loop reads CACRRGKTQYF. As DNA, the CDR3 is TGTGCCTGTCGGCGGGGGAAGACCCAGTACTTC.

At least ten counts were recorded for this clonotype. The V and J genes are TRBV7-9 and TRBJ2-7, with D unresolved. Germline-derived CDR1 and CDR2 are SEHNR and FQNEAQ (reference sequence). V was trimmed by 5 bases and J by 6 bases, leaving 11 bases between them. The CDR3 is 12 residues long. Here the CDR3 reads CASSPPRSEQYF. In nucleotides, the CDR3 is TGTGCCAGCAGCCCCCCCAGGAGCGAGCAGTACTTC.

This clonotype was detected ten times or more. This chain connects TRBV7-2 to TRBJ2-1; D ambiguous. The CDR3 sequence is 11 residues long. Trimming shortened V by 1 base and J by 9 bases, and 4 bases separated the two germline ends. Germline V gives CDR1 SGHTA, CDR2 FQGNSA. CDR3 in amino acids: CASSLVFEQFF. The DNA for the CDR3 is TGTGCCAGCAGCTTAGTTTTTGAGCAGTTCTTC.

Many counts were recorded for this clonotype. This chain uses TRBV2 with TRBJ2-7; 8 nucleotides align to TRBD1. Germline CDR1 reads SNHLY; CDR2 reads FYNNEI. The CDR3 is 15 residues long. Losses at the gene ends were 6 bases for V and 1 base for J; bases not matched to a gene: 8. CDR3: CASRVGQGSSYEQYF. In DNA form, the CDR3 reads TGTGCCAGCAGGGTCGGACAGGGATCGTCCTACGAGCAGTACTTC. Full variable domain (remainder filled in from reference TRBV2 and TRBJ2-7): EPEVTQTPSHQVTQMGQEVILRCVPISNHLYFYWYRQILGQKVEFLVSFYNNEISEKSEIFDDQFSVERPDGSNFTLKIRSTKLEDSAMYFCASRVGQGSSYEQYFGPGTRLTVT.

The chain employs TRBV19 and TRBJ2-1, with 10 nucleotides matching TRBD2. The CDR3 extends over 15 amino acids. Germline V gene data show CDR1 as LNHDA and CDR2 as SQIVND (reference sequence). Germline trimming cut 4 bases from V and 11 bases from J; bases unmatched to any gene: 11. CDR3: CASSSGYSGRGKQFF. In DNA form, the CDR3 reads TGTGCCAGTAGTAGTGGGTACAGCGGGAGGGGCAAGCAGTTCTTC.

In this sample, this clonotype turned up a few times. This sequence joins TRBV24-1 and TRBJ1-1; possible D gene TRBD1, 5 bases. Germline CDR1 and CDR2: KGHDR and SFDVKD. V was clipped by 5 bases and J by 2 bases, with 11 bases between them. The CDR3 extends over 14 amino acids. Here the CDR3 reads CATSGGVRNTEAFF. DNA for the CDR3: TGTGCCACCAGTGGAGGGGTAAGAAACACTGAAGCTTTCTTT.

This clonotype was observed at least ten times. This chain connects TRBV30 to TRBJ2-1, with TRBD2 matching 8 bases. J gave up 2 bases and V 5 bases, and 5 bases lay outside the gene matches. The CDR3 extends over 14 amino acids. Germline V gene data show CDR1 as GTSNPN and CDR2 as SVGIG (reference sequence). The CDR3 DNA sequence: TGTGCCTGGGCTCTAGCGGGTGCCTACAATGAGCAGTTCTTC. This encodes CAWALAGAYNEQFF.

This clonotype was seen many times. V gene TRBV24-1 combines with J gene TRBJ2-7; D tentatively reads TRBD1 or TRBD2 (5 bases each). Trimming left V 7 bases short and J 5 bases short, with 11 bases between. The CDR3 contains 12 residues. The germline CDR1 and CDR2 sequences are KGHDR and SFDVKD. This CDR3 is CATRGEGNEQYF. The CDR3 DNA follows: TGTGCCACCAGGGGTGAGGGGAACGAGCAGTACTTC.

This clonotype was observed at least ten times. This chain uses TRBV12-5 with TRBJ2-3; the match to TRBD2 covers 9 bases. V lost 7 bases and J lost 11; bases outside the gene matches: 19. The germline V gene has CDR1 LGHNT and CDR2 FRNRAP. CDR3 length: 16 residues. As DNA, the CDR3 is TGTGCTAGTGCCCCAAGTTTTGCGGGAGGGAGCGGAGGGCAGTATTTT. Protein sequence: CASAPSFAGGSGGQYF.

This clonotype was picked up many times. This rearrangement joins TRBV20-1 to TRBJ2-5; 7 nucleotides align to TRBD2. Trimming at V came to 4 bases and at J to 7 bases, leaving 15 bases not matched to a gene. The CDR3 has 15 amino acids. Looked up from germline, CDR1 is DFQATT and CDR2 is SNEGSKA (reference sequence). The chain's CDR3 is CSATSAGHLPGTQYF. The CDR3 DNA reads TGCAGTGCTACCTCAGCGGGGCATTTGCCAGGGACCCAGTACTTC.

This clonotype was observed a handful of times. The chain combines TRBV18 with TRBJ2-4; possibly TRBD1 for D (6 bases). V was clipped by 2 bases and J by 8 bases, with 13 bases between them. The CDR3 has 14 residues. Germline V lookup: CDR1 KGHSH, CDR2 LQKENI. The CDR3 spells CASSPDVHRDIQYF. The CDR3 DNA reads as TGTGCCAGCTCACCAGACGTGCACAGGGACATTCAGTACTTC.